These 16 T cell receptor beta chains were all obtained from the same sample, sequenced in a study of blood T cell repertoires in COVID-19. Clones were sequenced by immunoSEQ multiplex PCR, and TCRdb holds only the in-frame ones, with some missing. Counted here are under 50,000 clones, less than 95% occurring once; the ten biggest clones make up 6% to 6.5%. The sample taken for sequencing was peripheral blood. Source of these receptors: a man aged 65 to 79 with active COVID-19.

This chain joins TRBV15 and TRBJ1-6; D uncertain. Germline V gene sequence: CDR1 LNHNV, CDR2 YYDKDF (reference sequence). The CDR3 is 12 amino acids. V dropped 0 bases and J dropped 11 bases, with 5 bases sitting between them. The CDR3 region is CATSRDSAPLHF. CDR3 DNA: TGTGCCACCAGCAGAGATTCCGCACCCCTCCACTTT. Supplemented by reference TRBV15 and TRBJ1-6, the full variable domain reads DAMVIQNPRYQVTQFGKPVTLSCSQTLNHNVMYWYQQKSSQAPKLLFHYYDKDFNNEADTPDNFQSRRPNTSFCFLDIRSPGLGDTAMYLCATSRDSAPLHFGNGTRLTVT.

The V and J genes are TRBV5-1 and TRBJ1-4; 12 bases fit TRBD1. Trimming removed 3 bases from V and 2 bases from J; junction bases left unmatched: 14. Germline V gives CDR1 SGHRS, CDR2 YFSETQ. CDR3 length: 20 amino acids. CDR3 region: CASSSDSRDRGRRTNEKLFF. Written as DNA, the CDR3 is TGCGCCAGCAGCTCAGATTCCCGGGACAGGGGGCGCCGGACTAATGAAAAACTGTTTTTT.

This sequence joins TRBV7-9 and TRBJ2-1; D may be TRBD2 (6 bases). There are 13 residues in the CDR3. Deletions cut 2 bases from V and 7 bases from J, with 9 bases between. Germline loops: CDR1 SEHNR, CDR2 FQNEAQ (reference sequence). The CDR3 bases are TGTGCCAGCAGCTTAACGGGGGAAAATGAGCAGTTCTTC. As protein: CASSLTGENEQFF. The whole variable domain, filled in from reference TRBV7-9 and TRBJ2-1, reads DTGVSQNPRHKITKRGQNVTFRCDPISEHNRLYWYRQTLGQGPEFLTYFQNEAQLEKSRLLSDRFSAERPKGSFSTLEIQRTEQGDSAMYLCASSLTGENEQFFGPGTRLTVL.

The chain joins TRBV6-5 to TRBJ2-5; 9 nucleotides agree with TRBD2. Germline lookup yields CDR1 MNHEY and CDR2 SVGAGI. The CDR3 is 15 amino acids. Trimming took 5 bases from V and 0 from J; bases not matched to a gene: 4. The CDR3 loop reads CASSPAGGYQETQYF. CDR3 coding DNA: TGTGCCAGCAGTCCAGCGGGGGGCTACCAAGAGACCCAGTACTTC.

This chain joins TRBV6-6 and TRBJ2-7; D not certain. Trimming stripped 10 bases from V and 0 bases from J, with 16 bases between. Germline V gene lookup returns CDR1 MNHNY and CDR2 SVGAGI (reference sequence). The CDR3 extends over 14 amino acids. The chain's CDR3 is CATWATKSSYEQYF. CDR3 bases: TGTGCCACCTGGGCCACAAAAAGCTCCTACGAGCAGTACTTC.

The V and J genes are TRBV27 and TRBJ2-1; 9 bases align to TRBD2. Trimming removed 5 bases from V and 0 bases from J; junction bases left unmatched: 5. Germline CDR1 reads MNHEY; CDR2 reads SMNVEV (reference sequence). This CDR3 spans 16 amino acids. The CDR3 is CASSAPGLASYNEQFF. The CDR3 coding sequence is TGTGCCAGCAGTGCACCGGGACTAGCCTCCTACAATGAGCAGTTCTTC.

The chain carries TRBV28 and TRBJ2-7; 7 nucleotides agree with TRBD2. Trimming removed 8 bases from V and 5 bases from J; junction bases left unmatched: 12. The germline V gene encodes CDR1 MDHEN and CDR2 SYDVKM. This CDR3 has 14 residues. CDR3 residues: CASGGGPLGDEQYF. As DNA, the CDR3 is TGTGCCAGCGGGGGGGGACCCTTAGGCGACGAGCAGTACTTC.

CDR3 sequence reads: CASSMAGGVTGELFF. Written as DNA, the CDR3 is TGTGCCAGCTCAATGGCCGGCGGCGTCACCGGGGAGCTGTTTTTT. The chain has TRBV27 and TRBJ2-2; no definite D call. CDR1 and CDR2 (germline): MNHEY, SMNVEV (reference sequence). CDR3 length equals 15 residues. V lost 8 bases, J lost 4 bases, and 17 bases lay in between.

The V call is TRBV5-6, the J call TRBJ2-3, with 9 bases matching TRBD1. There are 18 residues in the CDR3. CDR1 SGHDT and CDR2 YYEEEE come from the germline V gene. V lost 2 bases to trimming and J lost 0 bases; unmatched junction nucleotides: 10. The CDR3 protein is CASSFGQGHQVSTDTQYF. Here the CDR3 DNA reads TGTGCCAGCAGCTTTGGACAGGGGCACCAAGTTAGCACAGATACGCAGTATTTT.

This sequence joins TRBV7-9 and TRBJ2-3; 8 bases agree with TRBD2. J lost 2 bases, V lost 3 bases, and 4 bases had no gene match. Per the germline V gene, CDR1 is SEHNR and CDR2 is FQNEAQ (reference sequence). The CDR3 is 15 amino acids. The CDR3 loop reads CASSLGAGDTDTQYF. In DNA, the CDR3 is TGTGCCAGCAGCTTGGGAGCGGGGGACACAGATACGCAGTATTTT.

This clone is a singleton in its sample. The chain has TRBV11-1 and TRBJ1-6; 7 nucleotides match TRBD1. V lost 5 bases to trimming and J lost 7 bases; unmatched junction nucleotides: 5. Germline lookup yields CDR1 SGHAT and CDR2 FQDESV (reference sequence). CDR3 length equals 14 residues. CDR3 protein: CASSSHRGNSPLHF. CDR3 DNA: TGTGCCAGCAGCAGCCACAGGGGAAATTCACCCCTCCACTTT.

The J gene is TRBJ1-2, the V gene TRBV6-4; D remains ambiguous. Germline V gene sequence: CDR1 MRHNA, CDR2 SNTAGT. The CDR3 has 14 amino acids. The V end was cut by 4 bases, the J end by 8 bases, with 17 bases between. Written as DNA, the CDR3 is TGTGCCAGCAGTGGATACCCCGGAGGAAAGGGCTACACCTTC. It specifies CASSGYPGGKGYTF.

The chain combines TRBV11-1 with TRBJ2-5, with 8 bases fitting TRBD1. V was pared by 5 bases and J by 0 bases, with 8 bases of the junction left unmatched. This CDR3 has 16 residues. Germline CDR1 SGHAT, CDR2 FQDESV (reference sequence). The CDR3 DNA is TGTGCCAGCAGCCCTGACAGGGGATGGGACCAAGAGACCCAGTACTTC. This encodes CASSPDRGWDQETQYF.

J is TRBJ2-7 and V is TRBV5-3; possibly TRBD1 for D (6 bases). TRBV5-3 is placed among ORFs of uncertain function. CDR3 length: 16 amino acids. Deletions cut 2 bases from V and 3 bases from J, with 18 bases between. CDR3 in amino acids: CARSLMFRGVDYEQYF. CDR3 nucleotide sequence: TGTGCCAGAAGCTTAATGTTCAGGGGAGTCGACTACGAGCAGTACTTC.

This chain joins TRBV5-4 and TRBJ2-2; maybe TRBD2 (6 bases). Deletions cut 0 bases from V and 4 bases from J, with 13 bases between. Germline values: CDR1 SGHNT, CDR2 YYREEE (reference sequence). The CDR3 has 16 amino acids. CDR3 in DNA: TGTGCCAGCAGCTTGGCGGAGGGAAGGAGCACCGGGGAGCTGTTTTTT. Amino acids: CASSLAEGRSTGELFF.

V usage is TRBV5-5 and J usage is TRBJ1-2; TRBD1 aligns across 8 bases. Per the germline V gene, CDR1 is SGHKS and CDR2 is YYEKEE (reference sequence). This CDR3 has 13 amino acids. Germline trimming cut 4 bases from V and 6 bases from J; bases unmatched to any gene: 5. CDR3: CASSLTGDHGYTF. The CDR3 DNA follows: TGTGCCAGCAGCCTGACAGGGGACCATGGCTACACCTTC. Looking up the rest from reference TRBV5-5 and TRBJ1-2 gives the full variable domain: DAGVTQSPTHLIKTRGQQVTLRCSPISGHKSVSWYQQVLGQGPQFIFQYYEKEERGRGNFPDRFSARQFPNYSSELNVNALLLGDSALYLCASSLTGDHGYTFGSGTRLTVV.